This T cell receptor beta chain was sequenced in a study of cytomegalovirus exposure and HLA in healthy donors. CDR3 size: 14 residues. The V gene lost 8 bases and the J gene lost 3 bases, with 17 bases spanning the gap. Per germline, CDR1 LNHDA and CDR2 SQIVND (reference sequence). This PCR relied on a set of 60 Vbeta primers and 13 Jbeta primers. Study processing details: A follow-up analysis tallied 73 million or so unique TCR beta chains, about 10 million shared. Repertoires were generated with immunoSEQ multiplex PCR, while TCRdb's copy carries only in-frame clones and drops some. V and J calls and clone size are given by that table; D and trimming were obtained from the DNA. The sample lists about 240,000 clones, around 80% seen once, with 5% to 6% in the top ten. The study's findings and limits: TCR beta sequences reportedly predicted most subjects' HLA-A and HLA-B alleles accurately. Some segments of the V type, notably TRBV6-2 and TRBV6-3, were excluded as indistinguishable. Association with HLA alleles at 0.05 false discovery rate was found for 15,000 to 20,000 TCR beta sequences in a later analysis.

As for this clone: Its antigen is currently unknown.

The genes are TRBV19 and TRBJ2-7; the D gene is possibly TRBD2 (6 bases). The sample consisted of PBMCs. This sequence was found in a woman aged 40 to 50 in good health and CMV-seropositive. The DNA of the CDR3 is TGTGCCAGTCAAGAAGCGGAGGGCGGCTACGAGCAGTACTTC. Translation gives CASQEAEGGYEQYF.